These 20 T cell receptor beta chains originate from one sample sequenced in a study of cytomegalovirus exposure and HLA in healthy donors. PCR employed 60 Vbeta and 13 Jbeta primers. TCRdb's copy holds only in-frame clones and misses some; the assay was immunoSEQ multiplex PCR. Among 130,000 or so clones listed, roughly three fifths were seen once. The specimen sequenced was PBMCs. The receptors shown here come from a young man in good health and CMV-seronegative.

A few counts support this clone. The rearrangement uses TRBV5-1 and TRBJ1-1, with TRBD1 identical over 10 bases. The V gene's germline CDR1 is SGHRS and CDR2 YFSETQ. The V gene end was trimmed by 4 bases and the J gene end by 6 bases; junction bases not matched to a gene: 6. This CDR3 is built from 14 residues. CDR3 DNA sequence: TGCGCCAGCAGCGAGACAGGGGGCCGGGCTGAAGCTTTCTTT. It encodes CASSETGGRAEAFF.

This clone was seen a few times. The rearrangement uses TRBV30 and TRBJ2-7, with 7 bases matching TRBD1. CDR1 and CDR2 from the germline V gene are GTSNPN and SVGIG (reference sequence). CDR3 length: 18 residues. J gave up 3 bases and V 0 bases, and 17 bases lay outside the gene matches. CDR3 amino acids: CAWSVQRNFRDRDYEQYF. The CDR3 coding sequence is TGTGCCTGGAGTGTACAAAGGAACTTCCGGGACAGAGACTACGAGCAGTACTTC.

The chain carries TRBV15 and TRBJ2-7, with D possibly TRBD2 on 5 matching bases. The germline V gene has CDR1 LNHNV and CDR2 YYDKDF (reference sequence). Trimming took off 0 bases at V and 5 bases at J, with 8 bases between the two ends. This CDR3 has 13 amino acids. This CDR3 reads CATSRDRGNEQYF. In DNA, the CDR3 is TGTGCCACCAGCAGAGACCGAGGGAACGAGCAGTACTTC.

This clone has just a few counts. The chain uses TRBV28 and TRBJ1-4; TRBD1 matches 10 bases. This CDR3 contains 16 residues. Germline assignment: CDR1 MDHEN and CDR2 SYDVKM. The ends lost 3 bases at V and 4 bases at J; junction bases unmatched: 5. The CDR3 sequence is CASSLGQGPFNEKLFF. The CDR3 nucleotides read TGTGCCAGCAGTTTGGGACAGGGGCCTTTTAATGAAAAACTGTTTTTT.

This chain's CDR3 is CASSQLQRGLDTQYF. The CDR3 nucleotides are TGTGCCAGCAGCCAACTCCAAAGGGGGCTAGACACGCAGTATTTT. The chain couples TRBV14 to TRBJ2-3; 7 positions match TRBD1. Germline V gene lookup returns CDR1 SGHDN and CDR2 FVKESK. CDR3 length: 15 amino acids. The trim removed 2 bases at V and 9 bases at J, leaving 11 bases unmatched.

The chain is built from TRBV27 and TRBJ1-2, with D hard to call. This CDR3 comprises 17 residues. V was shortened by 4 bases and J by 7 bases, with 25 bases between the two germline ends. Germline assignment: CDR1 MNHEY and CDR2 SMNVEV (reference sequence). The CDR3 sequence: CASSYSFEGGNSIGYTF. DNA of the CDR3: TGTGCCAGCAGTTATTCTTTTGAGGGCGGGAACAGCATTGGCTACACCTTC.

CDR3 sequence: CASSPGQGVHTEAFF. CDR3 sequence (DNA): TGTGCCAGTAGTCCAGGACAGGGCGTTCACACTGAAGCTTTCTTT. The chain recombines TRBV19 with TRBJ1-1, with 8 bases fitting TRBD1. V lost 5 bases to trimming and J lost 3 bases; unmatched junction nucleotides: 8. The CDR3 extends over 15 amino acids. Germline V gene lookup returns CDR1 LNHDA and CDR2 SQIVND (reference sequence).

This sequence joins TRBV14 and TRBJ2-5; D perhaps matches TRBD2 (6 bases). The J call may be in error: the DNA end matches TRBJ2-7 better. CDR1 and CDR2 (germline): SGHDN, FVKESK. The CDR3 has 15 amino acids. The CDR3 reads CASSQAEGWSYEQYF. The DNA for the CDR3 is TGTGCCAGCAGCCAAGCGGAGGGCTGGTCCTACGAGCAGTACTTC.

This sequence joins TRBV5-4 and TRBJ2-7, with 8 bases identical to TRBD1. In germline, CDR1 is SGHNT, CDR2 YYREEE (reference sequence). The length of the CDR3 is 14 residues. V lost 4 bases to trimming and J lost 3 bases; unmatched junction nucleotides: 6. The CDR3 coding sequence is TGTGCCAGCAGCCCGGGACAGGCCGACTACGAGCAGTACTTC. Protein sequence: CASSPGQADYEQYF.

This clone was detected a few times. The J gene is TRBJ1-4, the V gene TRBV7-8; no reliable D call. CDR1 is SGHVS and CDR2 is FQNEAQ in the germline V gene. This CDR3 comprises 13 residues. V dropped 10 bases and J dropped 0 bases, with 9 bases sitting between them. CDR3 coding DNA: TGTGCCACGGAGGGTGCAACTAATGAAAAACTGTTTTTT. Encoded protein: CATEGATNEKLFF.

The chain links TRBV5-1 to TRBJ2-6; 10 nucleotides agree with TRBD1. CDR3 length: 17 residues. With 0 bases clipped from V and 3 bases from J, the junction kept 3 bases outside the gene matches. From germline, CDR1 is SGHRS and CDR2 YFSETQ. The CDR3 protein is CASSLATGGGGANVLTF. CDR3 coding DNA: TGCGCCAGCAGCTTGGCGACAGGGGGCGGTGGGGCCAACGTCCTGACTTTC.

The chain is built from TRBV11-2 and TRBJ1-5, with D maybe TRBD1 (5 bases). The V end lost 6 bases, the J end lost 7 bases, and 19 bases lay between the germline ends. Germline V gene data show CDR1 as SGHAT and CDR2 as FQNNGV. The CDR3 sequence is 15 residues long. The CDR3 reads CASSSNRRKGQPQHF. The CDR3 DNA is TGTGCCAGCAGTTCCAACCGACGGAAGGGGCAGCCCCAGCATTTT.

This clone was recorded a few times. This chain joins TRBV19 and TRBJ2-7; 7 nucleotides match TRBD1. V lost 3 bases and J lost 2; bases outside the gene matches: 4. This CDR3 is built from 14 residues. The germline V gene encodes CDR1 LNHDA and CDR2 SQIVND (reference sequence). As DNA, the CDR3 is TGTGCCAGTAGTATCCAGGGACAGACCTACGAGCAGTACTTC. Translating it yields CASSIQGQTYEQYF. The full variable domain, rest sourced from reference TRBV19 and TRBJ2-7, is DGGITQSPKYLFRKEGQNVTLSCEQNLNHDAMYWYRQDPGQGLRLIYYSQIVNDFQKGDIAEGYSVSREKKESFPLTVTSAQKNPTAFYLCASSIQGQTYEQYFGPGTRLTVT.

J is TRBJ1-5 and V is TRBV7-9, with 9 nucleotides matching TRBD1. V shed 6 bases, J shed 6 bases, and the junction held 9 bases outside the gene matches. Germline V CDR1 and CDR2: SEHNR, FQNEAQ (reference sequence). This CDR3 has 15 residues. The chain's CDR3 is CASSSGQGIGQPQHF. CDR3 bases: TGTGCCAGCAGTTCCGGACAGGGGATTGGTCAGCCCCAGCATTTT. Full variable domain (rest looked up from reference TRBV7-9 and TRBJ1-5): DTGVSQNPRHKITKRGQNVTFRCDPISEHNRLYWYRQTLGQGPEFLTYFQNEAQLEKSRLLSDRFSAERPKGSFSTLEIQRTEQGDSAMYLCASSSGQGIGQPQHFGDGTRLSIL.

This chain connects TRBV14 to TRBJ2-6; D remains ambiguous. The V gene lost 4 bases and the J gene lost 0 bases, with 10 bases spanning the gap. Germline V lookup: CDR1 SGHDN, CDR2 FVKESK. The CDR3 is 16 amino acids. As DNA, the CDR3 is TGTGCCAGCAGCCTCCGACTGTACTCTGGGGCCAACGTCCTGACTTTC. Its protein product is CASSLRLYSGANVLTF.

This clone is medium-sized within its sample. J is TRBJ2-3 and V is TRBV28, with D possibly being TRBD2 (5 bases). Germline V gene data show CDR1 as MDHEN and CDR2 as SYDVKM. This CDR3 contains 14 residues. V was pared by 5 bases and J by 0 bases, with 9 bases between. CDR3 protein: CASSRDSSTDTQYF. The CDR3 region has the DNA TGTGCCAGCAGTCGGGATTCTAGCACAGATACGCAGTATTTT.

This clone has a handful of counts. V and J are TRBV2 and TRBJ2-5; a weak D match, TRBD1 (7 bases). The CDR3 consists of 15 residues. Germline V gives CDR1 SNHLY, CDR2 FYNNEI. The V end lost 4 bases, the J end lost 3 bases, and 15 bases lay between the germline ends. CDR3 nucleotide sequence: TGTGCCAGCAGTGGTGACAGGGCTAGCGAAGAGACCCAGTACTTC. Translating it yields CASSGDRASEETQYF.

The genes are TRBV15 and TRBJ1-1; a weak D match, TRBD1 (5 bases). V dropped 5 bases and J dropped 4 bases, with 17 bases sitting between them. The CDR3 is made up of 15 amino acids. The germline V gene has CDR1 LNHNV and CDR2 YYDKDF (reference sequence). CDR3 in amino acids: CATSRPLGGITEAFF. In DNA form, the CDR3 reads TGTGCCACCAGCCGCCCTTTGGGGGGAATCACTGAAGCTTTCTTT.

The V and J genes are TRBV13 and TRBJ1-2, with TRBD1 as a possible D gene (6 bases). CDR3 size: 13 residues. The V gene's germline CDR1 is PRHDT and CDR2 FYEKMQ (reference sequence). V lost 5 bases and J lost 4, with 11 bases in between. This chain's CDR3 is CASSITGTYGYTF. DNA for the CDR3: TGTGCCAGCAGCATAACAGGGACCTATGGCTACACCTTC.

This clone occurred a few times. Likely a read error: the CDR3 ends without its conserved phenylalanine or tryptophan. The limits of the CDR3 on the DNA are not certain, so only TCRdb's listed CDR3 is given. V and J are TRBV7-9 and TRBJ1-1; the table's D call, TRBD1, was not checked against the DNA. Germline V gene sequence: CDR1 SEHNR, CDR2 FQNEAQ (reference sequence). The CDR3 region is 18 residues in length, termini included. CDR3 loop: CASSWGTLAPGPGQGMFT.